A selection of T cell receptor beta chains follows, all from one sample in a study of cytomegalovirus exposure and HLA in healthy donors. Sequencing used immunoSEQ multiplex PCR; TCRdb keeps in-frame clones, though not all of them. The table lists about 270,000 clones, 86% of them singletons. The material sequenced was PBMCs. These receptors all come from a man aged 40-49 years in good health and CMV-seropositive. Both conserved end residues are part of each CDR3. The order of the fields is J gene, V gene, clone size, D gene, CDR3 protein, CDR3 DNA. D genes are given only for firm matches. Expanded clones are given a class, and other clones once, few, many or no size at all.

>TRBJ2-6|TRBV7-3|-|TRBD1
CASSPSDLKTGGNSGANVLTF
TGTGCCAGCAGCCCCTCAGACTTGAAGACAGGGGGCAACTCTGGGGCCAACGTCCTGACTTTC
>TRBJ2-7|TRBV7-9|-|TRBD1
CSSSSKPRQGGVYEQYF
TGTTCCAGCAGCTCCAAACCCCGACAGGGGGGGGTCTACGAGCAGTACTTC
>TRBJ2-7|TRBV7-2|-|-
CASSFGRESNEQYF
TGTGCCAGCAGCTTTGGGCGGGAAAGTAACGAGCAGTACTTC
>TRBJ2-2|TRBV4-1|-|-
CASSQGQGDTGELFF
TGCGCCAGCAGCCAAGGTCAGGGCGACACCGGGGAGCTGTTTTTT
>TRBJ2-3|TRBV6-1|-|TRBD2
CASRNLAGGTDTQYF
TGTGCCAGCAGGAATTTAGCGGGGGGCACAGATACGCAGTATTTT
>TRBJ2-3|TRBV15|-|-
CATSRGSGNTQYF
TGTGCCACCAGCAGAGGGTCGGGGAATACGCAGTATTTT
>TRBJ2-5|TRBV14|-|TRBD2
CASSQGTSGRLQETQYF
TGTGCCAGCAGCCAAGGGACTAGCGGGAGGCTCCAAGAGACCCAGTACTTC
>TRBJ2-7|TRBV2|-|TRBD2
CASSGGRAGYEQYF
TGTGCCAGCAGTGGCGGGAGGGCCGGGTACGAGCAGTACTTC
>TRBJ2-7|TRBV19|-|-
CASSIRAPRVGSSYEQYF
TGTGCCAGTAGTATACGTGCGCCCAGGGTAGGAAGCTCCTACGAGCAGTACTTC
>TRBJ1-1|TRBV4-2|-|-
CASSLGRLTEAFF
TGTGCCAGCAGCCTCGGCAGGTTGACTGAAGCTTTCTTT
>TRBJ2-2|TRBV11-2|-|-
CASSLGTGSFANTGELFF
TGTGCCAGCAGCTTAGGGACTGGAAGTTTCGCGAACACCGGGGAGCTGTTTTTT
>TRBJ2-7|TRBV10-3|-|TRBD2
CAISESRGGPRTEQYF
TGTGCCATCAGTGAGTCTCGGGGAGGGCCGAGGACGGAGCAGTACTTC
>TRBJ2-1|TRBV5-1|few|-
CASSLGGTARNEQFF
TGCGCCAGCAGCTTGGGCGGGACGGCAAGAAATGAGCAGTTCTTC
>TRBJ2-1|TRBV9|-|-
CASSVGNSYNEQFF
TGTGCCAGCAGCGTAGGTAACTCCTACAATGAGCAGTTCTTC
>TRBJ1-5|TRBV28|-|TRBD1
CASSSDRASNQPQHF
TGTGCCAGCAGTTCCGACAGGGCAAGCAATCAGCCCCAGCATTTT
>TRBJ2-3|TRBV4-2|-|-
CASSQAVLKRSTDTQYF
TGTGCCAGCAGCCAAGCCGTCCTCAAGCGGAGCACAGATACGCAGTATTTT
>TRBJ2-7|TRBV6-5|-|-
CASSYSTGSGYEQYF
TGTGCCAGCAGTTACTCTACAGGGAGCGGCTACGAGCAGTACTTC
>TRBJ2-5|TRBV19|-|-
CASSGLAPQETQYF
TGTGCCAGCTCCGGACTCGCCCCACAAGAGACCCAGTACTTC
>TRBJ2-5|TRBV6-5|-|-
CASRNTGTHQETQYF
TGTGCCAGCAGGAACACCGGGACACACCAAGAGACCCAGTACTTC
>TRBJ2-2|TRBV7-9|once|-
CASTPVGATTNTGELFF
TGTGCCAGCACCCCGGTAGGGGCTACTACGAACACCGGGGAGCTGTTTTTT
>TRBJ1-4|TRBV18|-|TRBD1
CASSPWDRASEKLFF
TGTGCCAGCTCACCATGGGACAGGGCGAGCGAAAAACTGTTTTTT
>TRBJ2-2|TRBV19|-|TRBD1
CASSGDSYTGELFF
TGTGCCAGTAGTGGGGACAGTTACACCGGGGAGCTGTTTTTT
>TRBJ1-1|TRBV7-2|-|-
CASSGRRGTEAFF
TGTGCCAGCAGCGGACGGAGGGGCACTGAAGCTTTCTTT
>TRBJ2-5|TRBV5-4|-|-
CASRSPGGETQYF
TGTGCCAGCAGGTCCCCCGGGGGAGAGACCCAGTACTTC